The 28 T cell receptor beta chains in this list originate from one sample, sequenced in a study of CD8 T cells in ankylosing spondylitis. Findings and limits, study-wide: Ankylosing spondylitis blood seemed to carry a telltale TCR beta motif made of eight highly homologous variants.

TCRdb processed the 5' RACE reads anew with MiXCR; each CDR3 protein has one entry. This table has about 340,000 distinct CDR3 sequences, approximately 8.2% appearing once. These TCRs' antigens remain unknown. Sequenced material: blood, either unsorted or a sorted T cell fraction (not recorded which). The origin of the receptors is a male donor with ankylosing spondylitis.

This chain links TRBV12-3 or TRBV12-4 with TRBJ2-2, with a possible D match to TRBD1 (5 bases). The CDR3 runs 16 residues. V lost 4 bases and J lost 3, with 15 bases in between. The CDR3 region has the DNA TGTGCCAGCAGTTACCCCGCAGGGTTCGACACCGGGGAGCTGTTTTTT. It specifies CASSYPAGFDTGELFF.

This clonotype has more than one count but fewer than ten. V and J are TRBV2 and TRBJ1-4, with D possibly matching TRBD1 (5 bases). V was trimmed by 2 bases and J by 5 bases, leaving 9 bases between them. The CDR3 is made up of 14 amino acids. Germline V CDR1 and CDR2: SNHLY, FYNNEI. For the CDR3, the DNA is TGTGCCAGCAGTGAATGGACACAGAATGAAAAACTGTTTTTT. The encoded protein is CASSEWTQNEKLFF.

This clonotype has a count of ten or more. V is TRBV5-1 and J is TRBJ2-7; D is ambiguous. Germline assignment: CDR1 SGHRS and CDR2 YFSETQ. CDR3 length equals 13 residues. V was shortened by 0 bases and J by 0 bases, with 4 bases between the two germline ends. CDR3 DNA: TGCGCCAGCAGCTTGGAAAGCTCCTACGAGCAGTACTTC. Amino acid sequence: CASSLESSYEQYF.

This chain connects TRBV15 to TRBJ2-7; 11 bases match TRBD2. Germline assignment: CDR1 LNHNV and CDR2 YYDKDF (reference sequence). V was pared by 5 bases and J by 0 bases, with 9 bases of the junction left unmatched. The CDR3 is 17 residues long. The CDR3 DNA sequence: TGTGCCACCAGCCCTGGGACTAGCGGAAATTTCTCCTACGAGCAGTACTTC. It specifies CATSPGTSGNFSYEQYF.

This clonotype was seen a few times. The chain employs TRBV5-1 and TRBJ2-4, with 9 bases lining up with TRBD2. The germline V gene has CDR1 SGHRS and CDR2 YFSETQ. CDR3 length equals 16 residues. The J segment lost 8 bases and the V segment lost 4 bases, leaving 13 bases of the junction unmatched. Here the CDR3 DNA reads TGCGCCAGCAGCGCCAGCGGGAGGTCCCGACGGCACATTCAGTACTTC. Protein: CASSASGRSRRHIQYF.

This clonotype was observed at least ten times. CDR3 nucleotide sequence: TGTGCCACCAGTGCGAGGGCTGGGGGACAACACTCCTACAATGAGCAGTTCTTC. Translated: CATSARAGGQHSYNEQFF. The chain uses TRBV24-1 and TRBJ2-1; D perhaps matches TRBD1 (6 bases). The CDR3 contains 18 residues. Germline CDR1 KGHDR, CDR2 SFDVKD. Trimming removed 5 bases from V and 0 bases from J, with 19 bases in between.

This chain uses TRBV20-1 with TRBJ1-2, with 7 bases that match TRBD1. Trimming took 3 bases from V and 5 from J; bases not matched to a gene: 3. The CDR3 extends over 12 amino acids. The germline gives CDR1 DFQATT, CDR2 SNEGSKA (reference sequence). CDR3 loop: CSASGTEYGYTF. The CDR3 bases are TGCAGTGCTAGTGGGACAGAGTATGGCTACACCTTC.

This clonotype was recorded many times. The rearrangement uses TRBV7-9 and TRBJ2-1, with a weak D call TRBD2 (6 bases). V was shortened by 3 bases and J by 2 bases, with 11 bases between the two germline ends. CDR1 and CDR2 (germline): SEHNR, FQNEAQ (reference sequence). The CDR3 has 15 amino acids. CDR3 coding DNA: TGTGCCAGCAGCTTCGGGGGATTCGCCTACAATGAGCAGTTCTTC. Residues: CASSFGGFAYNEQFF.

Many counts were recorded for this clonotype. The chain employs TRBV29-1 and TRBJ2-1, with 8 bases that match TRBD2. Trimming at V came to 3 bases and at J to 6 bases, leaving 7 bases not matched to a gene. This CDR3 contains 14 residues. Germline CDR1 and CDR2: SQVTM and ANQGSEA. CDR3 protein: CSVESAGAVNEQFF. The CDR3 DNA follows: TGCAGCGTTGAGTCAGCGGGAGCAGTCAATGAGCAGTTCTTC.

The V gene is TRBV4-1, the J gene TRBJ2-5, with no clear D. The germline gives CDR1 MGHRA, CDR2 YSYEKL. The CDR3 is made up of 12 amino acids. V lost 2 bases and J lost 4, with 5 bases in between. CDR3 bases: TGCGCCAGCAGCCAACTGGTAGAGACCCAGTACTTC. It specifies CASSQLVETQYF.

A few counts support this clonotype. The V call is TRBV5-6, the J call TRBJ1-1, with D maybe TRBD1 (5 bases). This CDR3 comprises 16 residues. V was trimmed by 4 bases and J by 0 bases, leaving 16 bases between them. Germline loops: CDR1 SGHDT, CDR2 YYEEEE. CDR3 protein: CASSPLGGEVNTEAFF. The DNA of the CDR3 is TGTGCCAGCAGCCCATTGGGGGGAGAAGTGAACACTGAAGCTTTCTTT.

This clonotype was detected a few times. The rearrangement joins TRBV19 to TRBJ2-1; D possibly matches TRBD1 or TRBD2 (5 bases each). Per germline, CDR1 LNHDA and CDR2 SQIVND (reference sequence). CDR3 size: 15 residues. Trimming pared 3 bases from V and 2 bases from J, leaving 11 bases between. The CDR3 nucleotides are TGTGCCAGTAGTATTTCCGGGGCCGCCTACAATGAGCAGTTCTTC. Its protein product is CASSISGAAYNEQFF.

Relative to its sample, this clonotype is medium-sized (0.01 to 0.1%). This chain links TRBV29-1 with TRBJ2-1; unclear D gene. CDR3 length equals 13 residues. Germline-derived CDR1 and CDR2 are SQVTM and ANQGSEA. Trimming took 7 bases from V and 6 from J, leaving 16 bases between them. As DNA, the CDR3 is TGCAGCGCCAGAGGTAAGGACCTCAATGAGCAGTTCTTC. Its protein is CSARGKDLNEQFF.

V usage is TRBV27 and J usage is TRBJ2-2; TRBD1 might be the D (6 bases). CDR3 length: 18 amino acids. Germline V gives CDR1 MNHEY, CDR2 SMNVEV (reference sequence). V was trimmed by 4 bases and J by 4 bases, leaving 22 bases between them. CDR3 region: CASSSPDRSYLLTGELFF. The CDR3 nucleotides are TGTGCCAGCAGTTCCCCGGACAGAAGTTACCTTCTCACCGGGGAGCTGTTTTTT.

Here the CDR3 reads CASSRGSLSNQPQHF. The CDR3 region has the DNA TGTGCCAGCAGTCGGGGGTCTCTTAGCAATCAGCCCCAGCATTTT. The chain employs TRBV6-1 and TRBJ1-5; D may be TRBD1 (5 bases). The V gene's germline CDR1 is MNHNS and CDR2 SASEGT. CDR3 length equals 15 residues. V was clipped by 5 bases and J by 0 bases, with 11 bases between them.

This clonotype was recorded at least ten times. J is TRBJ2-3 and V is TRBV20-1, with TRBD2 as a possible D gene (5 bases). This CDR3 comprises 16 residues. V was pared by 1 base and J by 3 bases, with 17 bases between. CDR1 and CDR2 from the germline V gene are DFQATT and SNEGSKA (reference sequence). In DNA form, the CDR3 reads TGCAGTGCTAGAGGGGATTTTGTAGGAGGAACAGATACGCAGTATTTT. It yields the protein CSARGDFVGGTDTQYF.

The chain joins TRBV29-1 to TRBJ2-4; no clear D gene. The V gene lost 4 bases and the J gene lost 6 bases, with 10 bases spanning the gap. Germline loops: CDR1 SQVTM, CDR2 ANQGSEA. The CDR3 spans 12 residues. The CDR3 DNA is TGCAGCGTTGGGGTAGATAGAAACATTCAGTACTTC. Translation: CSVGVDRNIQYF.

There are many counts of this clonotype. V gene TRBV20-1 combines with J gene TRBJ2-7, with D uncertain. The CDR3 length is 13 residues. Germline V gene data show CDR1 as DFQATT and CDR2 as SNEGSKA (reference sequence). Trimming shortened V by 6 bases and J by 0 bases, and 12 bases separated the two germline ends. The CDR3 here is CSAEWGGSYEQYF. CDR3 nucleotide sequence: TGCAGTGCCGAGTGGGGTGGCTCCTACGAGCAGTACTTC.

This clonotype came up a few times. The chain joins TRBV25-1 to TRBJ2-3, with no clear D. With 2 bases removed from V and 2 bases from J, the gap between germline ends came to 8 bases. Germline lookup yields CDR1 MGHDK and CDR2 SYGVNS. This CDR3 contains 14 residues. This CDR3 reads CASSEVKDTDTQYF. The CDR3 bases are TGTGCCAGCAGTGAAGTGAAGGACACAGATACGCAGTATTTT.

This clonotype was seen a handful of times. This sequence joins TRBV5-1 and TRBJ2-7, with D possibly matching TRBD2 (5 bases). The V gene lost 4 bases and the J gene lost 7 bases, with 15 bases spanning the gap. Germline V gene sequence: CDR1 SGHRS, CDR2 YFSETQ. This CDR3 is built from 13 residues. The CDR3 nucleotides read TGCGCCAGCAGCACAGACGGACTGGGGGAGCAGTACTTC. It specifies CASSTDGLGEQYF.

This clonotype was found a few times. The chain employs TRBV2 and TRBJ2-1, with D unclear. Trimming took off 8 bases at V and 0 bases at J, with 14 bases between the two ends. The CDR3 consists of 15 residues. CDR1 is SNHLY, CDR2 FYNNEI, per germline. The CDR3 nucleotides are TGTGCCAGCGGTCGGACCAAAAGCTCCTACAATGAGCAGTTCTTC. This codes for CASGRTKSSYNEQFF.

The chain couples TRBV4-3 to TRBJ2-1; perhaps TRBD1 as D (5 bases). Germline V gene lookup returns CDR1 LGHNA and CDR2 YSLEER. This CDR3 has 17 amino acids. The V gene lost 0 bases and the J gene lost 3 bases, with 15 bases spanning the gap. This CDR3 reads CASSQEPLGVLYNEQFF. The CDR3 DNA reads TGCGCCAGCAGCCAAGAGCCCTTAGGGGTCCTCTACAATGAGCAGTTCTTC.

Many counts were recorded for this clonotype. The J gene is TRBJ1-5, the V gene TRBV20-1; possibly TRBD1 for D (5 bases). The ends were cut back, 0 bases at V and 3 bases at J, with 15 bases in the middle. The CDR3 has 16 residues. The germline V gene encodes CDR1 DFQATT and CDR2 SNEGSKA (reference sequence). CDR3 sequence reads: CSARDLSGLYNQPQHF. The CDR3 nucleotides are TGCAGTGCTAGAGATCTCTCGGGACTTTACAATCAGCCCCAGCATTTT.

This clonotype showed up just a few times. V is TRBV20-1 and J is TRBJ2-3; TRBD1 matches 9 bases. CDR1 and CDR2 from the germline V gene are DFQATT and SNEGSKA (reference sequence). V dropped 7 bases and J dropped 0; count of bases not matched to a gene: 8. The CDR3 runs to 15 residues. CDR3 protein: CSGSQGAFSTDTQYF. The CDR3 bases are TGCAGTGGGTCACAGGGGGCCTTTAGCACAGATACGCAGTATTTT.

This clonotype has just a few counts. The V gene is TRBV6-5, the J gene TRBJ2-5; a weak D match, TRBD2 (5 bases). Looked up from germline, CDR1 is MNHEY and CDR2 is SVGAGI. The CDR3 loop spans 14 amino acids. V was clipped by 3 bases and J by 1 base, with 9 bases between them. The CDR3 loop is CASSYISGQETQYF. The CDR3 nucleotides are TGTGCCAGCAGTTATATAAGCGGCCAAGAGACCCAGTACTTC.

CDR3 region: CASSTGTDGSYEQYF. The DNA of the CDR3 is TGTGCCAGCAGCACGGGGACAGACGGAAGCTACGAGCAGTACTTC. The chain employs TRBV7-9 and TRBJ2-7; TRBD1 aligns across 7 bases. This CDR3 has 15 amino acids. Losses at the gene ends were 5 bases for V and 3 bases for J; bases not matched to a gene: 10. Germline values: CDR1 SEHNR, CDR2 FQNEAQ (reference sequence).

This clonotype has a handful of counts. This rearrangement joins TRBV6-5 to TRBJ2-7; 8 nucleotides agree with TRBD2. The CDR3 runs to 18 residues. Germline V CDR1 and CDR2: MNHEY, SVGAGI. The V segment lost 2 bases and the J segment 4 bases; nucleotides outside the gene matches: 16. CDR3 protein: CASSYLDPHSGRGYEQYF. The CDR3 DNA follows: TGTGCCAGCAGTTACCTCGACCCCCACAGCGGGAGAGGTTACGAGCAGTACTTC.

Many counts were recorded for this clonotype. This chain's CDR3 is CASSLNPSSEKLFF. In DNA, the CDR3 is TGTGCCAGCAGCCTAAACCCCTCTTCCGAAAAACTGTTTTTT. The J gene is TRBJ1-4, the V gene TRBV7-2, with D unresolved. The length of the CDR3 is 14 residues. The V and J ends lost 5 bases and 8 bases respectively, with 15 bases between them. Germline CDR1 is SGHTA and CDR2 is FQGNSA.